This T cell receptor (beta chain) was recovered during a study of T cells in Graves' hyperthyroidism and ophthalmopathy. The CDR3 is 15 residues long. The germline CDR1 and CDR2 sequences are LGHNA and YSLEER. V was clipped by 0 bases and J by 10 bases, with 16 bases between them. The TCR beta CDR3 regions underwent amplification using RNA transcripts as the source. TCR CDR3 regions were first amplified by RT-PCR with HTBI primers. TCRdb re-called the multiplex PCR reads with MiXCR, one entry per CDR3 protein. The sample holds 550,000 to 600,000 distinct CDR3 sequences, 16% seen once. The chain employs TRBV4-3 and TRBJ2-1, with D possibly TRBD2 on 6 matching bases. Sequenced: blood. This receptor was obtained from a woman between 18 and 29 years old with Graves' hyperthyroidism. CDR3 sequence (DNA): TGCGCCAGCAGCCAAGAAAGCGCGGGGCAAGGAGAGCAGTTCTTC. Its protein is CASSQESAGQGEQFF.